This entry lists 19 T cell receptor beta chains sequenced from one sample in a study of T-cell memory formation after mild COVID-19. TCRdb fed the 5' RACE reads into MiXCR, producing one record per CDR3 protein. The sample has about 320,000 distinct CDR3 sequences; roughly 13% are singletons. Sequenced sample: PBMCs or a T cell subset sorted from them (not recorded which). The source is a man younger than 35 who had mild COVID-19 (a few samples of this study predate the infection). Cell type and time point are not known.

In this sample, this clonotype turned up many times. The chain couples TRBV5-1 to TRBJ2-3; D ambiguous. V lost 2 bases, J lost 1 base, and 5 bases lay in between. This CDR3 has 13 residues. The germline gives CDR1 SGHRS, CDR2 YFSETQ. The CDR3 nucleotides read TGCGCCAGCAGCTTTCCGGGCACAGATACGCAGTATTTT. As protein: CASSFPGTDTQYF. Supplemented by reference TRBV5-1 and TRBJ2-3, the full variable domain reads KAGVTQTPRYLIKTRGQQVTLSCSPISGHRSVSWYQQTPGQGLQFLFEYFSETQRNKGNFPGRFSGRQFSNSRSEMNVSTLELGDSALYLCASSFPGTDTQYFGPGTRLTVL.

The CDR3 coding sequence is TGTGCCAGCAGCGACCTAGCGGGGGTGCATGAGCAGTTCTTC. Residues: CASSDLAGVHEQFF. The gene calls are TRBV7-8 and TRBJ2-1; TRBD2 matches 10 bases. Germline trimming cut 5 bases from V and 8 bases from J; bases unmatched to any gene: 6. Germline CDR1 SGHVS, CDR2 FQNEAQ. The CDR3 runs to 14 residues.

This chain joins TRBV5-1 and TRBJ1-2, with 10 bases aligning to TRBD1. Per germline, CDR1 SGHRS and CDR2 YFSETQ. This CDR3 spans 12 amino acids. V gave up 5 bases and J gave up 11 bases; unmatched junction bases: 6. The DNA for the CDR3 is TGCGCCAGCAGTTCGGGACAGGGGCGATACACCTTC. This translates into CASSSGQGRYTF.

The gene calls are TRBV10-3 and TRBJ2-3, with D uncertain. The ends were cut back, 2 bases at V and 1 base at J, with 7 bases in the middle. CDR3 size: 14 residues. In germline, CDR1 is ENHRY, CDR2 SYGVKD. The CDR3 region has the DNA TGTGCCATCAGTGAGATTCAGGGCACAGATACGCAGTATTTT. As protein: CAISEIQGTDTQYF.

This clonotype was detected a few times. The chain joins TRBV29-1 to TRBJ2-1; tentatively, D is TRBD1 or TRBD2 (6 bases each). V lost 6 bases, J lost 3 bases, and 12 bases lay in between. CDR3 length: 13 amino acids. Germline V gene sequence: CDR1 SQVTM, CDR2 ANQGSEA. In DNA form, the CDR3 reads TGCAGCGTGGGGGGCCGATTCTACAATGAGCAGTTCTTC. This gives the protein CSVGGRFYNEQFF.

The V and J genes are TRBV4-1 and TRBJ2-5, with TRBD2 identical over 15 bases. The CDR3 contains 19 residues. V gave up 0 bases and J gave up 7 bases; unmatched junction bases: 12. Germline CDR1 and CDR2: MGHRA and YSYEKL. CDR3 DNA: TGCGCCAGCAGCCAAGATCGGACTAGCGGGGGGGCTGGGGATGGGACCCAGTACTTC. Amino acid sequence: CASSQDRTSGGAGDGTQYF.

The rearrangement joins TRBV6-1 to TRBJ2-3; D gene ambiguous. V was trimmed by 1 base and J by 6 bases, leaving 14 bases between them. CDR3 size: 15 residues. Germline V CDR1 and CDR2: MNHNS, SASEGT. The CDR3 is CASSEVGSQHDTQYF. The DNA for the CDR3 is TGTGCCAGCAGTGAAGTCGGCAGCCAGCATGATACGCAGTATTTT.

This rearrangement joins TRBV20-1 to TRBJ2-3, with D maybe TRBD1 (5 bases). CDR1 DFQATT and CDR2 SNEGSKA come from the germline V gene (reference sequence). This CDR3 spans 13 amino acids. Trimming pared 5 bases from V and 3 bases from J, leaving 12 bases between. The CDR3 protein is CSAPTGQTDTQYF. CDR3 DNA: TGCAGTGCTCCCACAGGTCAGACAGATACGCAGTATTTT.

This clonotype came up many times. The CDR3 DNA follows: TGCGCCAGCAGCTTGGAACAGCTGAACACTGAAGCTTTCTTT. This codes for CASSLEQLNTEAFF. The rearrangement joins TRBV5-1 to TRBJ1-1; no reliable D call. CDR3 size: 14 residues. Germline loops: CDR1 SGHRS, CDR2 YFSETQ. Trimming took off 0 bases at V and 0 bases at J, with 6 bases between the two ends.

V gene TRBV11-2 combines with J gene TRBJ1-4; maybe TRBD1 (6 bases). Per germline, CDR1 SGHAT and CDR2 FQNNGV. Trimming cost V 5 bases and J 6 bases, with 10 bases left between them. CDR3 length: 13 residues. CDR3 loop: CASSPNRDEKLFF. The CDR3 DNA reads as TGTGCCAGCAGCCCGAACAGGGATGAAAAACTGTTTTTT.

The J gene is TRBJ2-2, the V gene TRBV5-1; 8 bases line up with TRBD1. The J segment lost 4 bases and the V segment lost 4 bases, leaving 9 bases of the junction unmatched. Germline V gives CDR1 SGHRS, CDR2 YFSETQ. The CDR3 is 16 residues long. CDR3 in amino acids: CASSLGQGSGTGELFF. CDR3 in DNA: TGCGCCAGCAGCCTCGGACAGGGCTCGGGCACCGGGGAGCTGTTTTTT.

The chain has TRBV7-3 and TRBJ2-1; 11 nucleotides align to TRBD2. CDR1 is SGHTA, CDR2 FQGTGA, per germline. The CDR3 covers 13 residues. V was pared by 5 bases and J by 9 bases, with 3 bases of the junction left unmatched. CDR3 in DNA: TGTGCCAGCAGCATGACTAGCGGGGTTGAGCAGTTCTTC. Protein: CASSMTSGVEQFF.

This clonotype came up a few times. The chain is built from TRBV3-1 and TRBJ2-7, with D hard to call. Trimming removed 5 bases from V and 4 bases from J, with 3 bases in between. The germline CDR1 and CDR2 sequences are LGHDT and YNNKEL (reference sequence). The CDR3 has 10 amino acids. This CDR3 is CASSVYEQYF. Written as DNA, the CDR3 is TGTGCCAGCAGCGTATACGAGCAGTACTTC.

A few counts support this clonotype. This chain joins TRBV4-3 and TRBJ1-5; perhaps TRBD1 as D (5 bases). Per germline, CDR1 LGHNA and CDR2 YSLEER. Trimming took off 4 bases at V and 5 bases at J, with 15 bases between the two ends. The CDR3 runs to 15 residues. CDR3 DNA: TGCGCCAGCAGCCTCTCGGCGGGGGGTGATCAGCCCCAGCATTTT. This codes for CASSLSAGGDQPQHF.

The table lists this clonotype with a few counts. V usage is TRBV28 and J usage is TRBJ1-5; the D gene is possibly TRBD1 (5 bases). CDR3 size: 14 residues. V dropped 6 bases and J dropped 7 bases, with 16 bases sitting between them. Germline V lookup: CDR1 MDHEN, CDR2 SYDVKM. CDR3 coding DNA: TGTGCCAGCAGCCTCAGGGTCCTCGGGCAGCCCCAGCATTTT. It yields the protein CASSLRVLGQPQHF.

This clonotype was picked up many times. The chain has TRBV21-1 and TRBJ1-6; the D segment call TRBD1 is taken from the table without a DNA check. TRBV21-1 is labeled a pseudogene. The CDR3 sequence is 16 residues long. CDR3 sequence reads: CASSKVIGQVDSPLHF. The CDR3, as DNA: TGTGCCAGCAGCAAAGTGATTGGACAGGTGGATTCACCCCTCCACTTT.

This clonotype was observed a few times. The missing conserved phenylalanine or tryptophan at the end of this CDR3 makes a read error likely. The limits of the CDR3 on the DNA are not certain, so only TCRdb's listed CDR3 is given. The chain has TRBV4-2 and TRBJ1-1. Looked up from germline, CDR1 is LGHNA and CDR2 is YNFKEQ. The CDR3 length is 8 residues, termini included. CDR3 region: CASSRVQS.

The chain links TRBV5-4 to TRBJ2-7; D could derive from TRBD1 or TRBD2 (6 bases each). Trimming left V 4 bases short and J 0 bases short, with 11 bases between. From germline, CDR1 is SGHNT and CDR2 YYREEE (reference sequence). The CDR3 loop spans 14 amino acids. The CDR3 here is CASSGEDSSYEQYF. CDR3 DNA sequence: TGTGCCAGCAGCGGGGAGGACAGCTCCTACGAGCAGTACTTC. Full variable domain (missing parts from reference TRBV5-4 and TRBJ2-7): ETGVTQSPTHLIKTRGQQVTLRCSSQSGHNTVSWYQQALGQGPQFIFQYYREEENGRGNFPPRFSGLQFPNYSSELNVNALELDDSALYLCASSGEDSSYEQYFGPGTRLTVT.

The chain employs TRBV6-6 and TRBJ1-5, with D possibly being TRBD1 (5 bases). Germline assignment: CDR1 MNHNY and CDR2 SVGAGI (reference sequence). The V end was cut by 6 bases, the J end by 7 bases, with 13 bases between. This CDR3 spans 13 amino acids. In nucleotides, the CDR3 is TGTGCCAGCAGGAAGCAGGGTGACCAGCCCCAGCATTTT. Translated, it gives CASRKQGDQPQHF.